A single sample gave rise to the 2 T cell receptor beta chains below, sequenced in a study of CD8 T cells in ankylosing spondylitis. Each CDR3 protein gets one entry after TCRdb re-called the 5' RACE reads with MiXCR. Of more than 200,000 distinct CDR3 sequences in the sample, more than 20% were seen once. Material for sequencing was blood, either unsorted or a sorted T cell fraction (not recorded which). These TCRs come from a male donor with ankylosing spondylitis or in good health (not recorded which).

The sample holds many counts of this clonotype. This chain joins TRBV7-2 and TRBJ2-3; a possible D gene is TRBD1 (5 bases). CDR3 length equals 15 residues. V lost 5 bases, J lost 4 bases, and 16 bases lay in between. The germline V gene has CDR1 SGHTA and CDR2 FQGNSA. CDR3 sequence reads: CASSVTGWEADTQYF. DNA for the CDR3: TGTGCCAGCAGCGTCACAGGATGGGAAGCAGATACGCAGTATTTT.

The sample holds many counts of this clonotype. This chain uses TRBV5-1 with TRBJ2-2; 13 positions agree with TRBD2. In germline, CDR1 is SGHRS, CDR2 YFSETQ. The CDR3 covers 17 residues. V shed 3 bases, J shed 7 bases, and the junction held 9 bases outside the gene matches. DNA for the CDR3: TGCGCCAGCAGCTCCACTAGCGGGGGGGCCGTTGGCGGGGAGCTGTTTTTT. Translated, it gives CASSSTSGGAVGGELFF.